This TCR beta chain was recovered during a study of regulatory T cells in long-lasting Graves disease. Library construction for TCR beta used iRepertoire HTBI primers and Arm-PCR of CDR3 regions. TCRdb analysed the multiplex PCR reads with MiXCR anew, one entry per CDR3 protein. This repertoire shows hundreds of thousands of distinct CDR3 sequences, roughly 15% found once; its top ten account for around 19%. Per germline, CDR1 SQVTM and CDR2 ANQGSEA. Trimming at V came to 5 bases and at J to 13 bases, leaving 12 bases not matched to a gene. The length of the CDR3 is 13 residues. Time point defined: newly diagnosed GD, antithyroid drugs for less than 3 months. From RNA extracted from PBMCs, the TCR library was made. Patients met American Thyroid Association criteria for Graves' disease. This same sample was also taken into another study, of T cells in Graves' hyperthyroidism and ophthalmopathy.

This TCR was recovered from a woman aged 25 to 39 with Graves disease. The source material was peripheral blood mononuclear cells (PBMCs), sampled at new diagnosis, from a patient treated with antithyroid drugs. This chain joins TRBV29-1 and TRBJ2-1; 9 bases fit TRBD2. CDR3 nucleotides: TGCAGCGTTTTGAGGGAAGCGGGAGGTTCTCAGTTCTTC. Residues: CSVLREAGGSQFF.